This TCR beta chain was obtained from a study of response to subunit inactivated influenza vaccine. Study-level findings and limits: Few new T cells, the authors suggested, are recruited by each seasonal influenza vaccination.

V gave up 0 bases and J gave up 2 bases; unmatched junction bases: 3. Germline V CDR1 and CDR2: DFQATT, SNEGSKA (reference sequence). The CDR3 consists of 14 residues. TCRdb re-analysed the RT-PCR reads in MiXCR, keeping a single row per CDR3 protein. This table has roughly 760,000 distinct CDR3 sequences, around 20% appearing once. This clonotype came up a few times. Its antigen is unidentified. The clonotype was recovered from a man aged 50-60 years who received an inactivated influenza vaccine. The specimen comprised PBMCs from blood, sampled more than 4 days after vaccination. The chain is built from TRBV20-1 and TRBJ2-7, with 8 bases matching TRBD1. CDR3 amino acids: CSARDLQGAYEQYF. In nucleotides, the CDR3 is TGCAGTGCTAGAGATTTACAGGGGGCCTACGAGCAGTACTTC.